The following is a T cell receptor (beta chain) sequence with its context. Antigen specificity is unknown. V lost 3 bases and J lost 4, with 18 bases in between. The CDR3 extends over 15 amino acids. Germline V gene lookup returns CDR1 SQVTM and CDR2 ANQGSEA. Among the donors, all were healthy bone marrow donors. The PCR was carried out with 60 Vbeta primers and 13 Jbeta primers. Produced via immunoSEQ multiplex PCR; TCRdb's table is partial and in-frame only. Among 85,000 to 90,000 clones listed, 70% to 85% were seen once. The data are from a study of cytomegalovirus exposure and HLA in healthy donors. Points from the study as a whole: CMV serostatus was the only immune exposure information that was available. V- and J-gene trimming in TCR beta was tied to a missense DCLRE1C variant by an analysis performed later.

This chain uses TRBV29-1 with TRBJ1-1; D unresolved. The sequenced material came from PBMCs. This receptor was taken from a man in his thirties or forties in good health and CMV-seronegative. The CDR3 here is CSVDPWESGSTEAFF. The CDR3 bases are TGCAGCGTTGATCCGTGGGAGTCGGGAAGCACTGAAGCTTTCTTT.